In this sample, the clone carrying this T cell receptor beta chain turned up a few times. The data are from a study of T cells after yellow fever vaccination. In TCRdb, the 5' RACE reads were re-called with MiXCR into one record per CDR3 protein. This repertoire shows a few hundred thousand distinct CDR3 sequences, approximately 12% found once; its top ten account for about 3%. Trimming shortened V by 5 bases and J by 7 bases, and 12 bases separated the two germline ends. The CDR3 sequence is 13 residues long. From germline, CDR1 is SGHVS and CDR2 FNYEAQ. This clonotype was sampled from a man between 18 and 35 years old who received the YFV17D yellow fever vaccine. Sequences were derived from CD4+ T cells sorted from PBMCs, sampled 15 days after the yellow fever booster vaccination. The rearrangement joins TRBV7-6 to TRBJ2-1; D may be TRBD2 (6 bases). The CDR3 coding sequence is TGTGCCAGCAGCGCCGGGACTCAAAATGAGCAGTTCTTC. This gives the protein CASSAGTQNEQFF.